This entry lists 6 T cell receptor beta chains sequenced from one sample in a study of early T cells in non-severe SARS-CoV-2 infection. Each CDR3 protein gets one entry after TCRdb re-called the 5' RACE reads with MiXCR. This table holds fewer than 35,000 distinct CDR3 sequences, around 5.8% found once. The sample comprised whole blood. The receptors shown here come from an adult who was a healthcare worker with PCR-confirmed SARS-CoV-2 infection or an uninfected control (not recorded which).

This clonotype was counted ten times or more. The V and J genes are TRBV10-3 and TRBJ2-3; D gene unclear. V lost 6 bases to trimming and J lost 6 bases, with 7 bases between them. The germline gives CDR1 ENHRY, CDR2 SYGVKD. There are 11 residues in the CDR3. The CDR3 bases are TGTGCCATCAGCCTGTCGGATACGCAGTATTTT. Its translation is CAISLSDTQYF.

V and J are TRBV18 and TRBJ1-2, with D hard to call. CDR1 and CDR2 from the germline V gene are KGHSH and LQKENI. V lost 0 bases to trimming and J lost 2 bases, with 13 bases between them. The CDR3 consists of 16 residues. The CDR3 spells CASSPPGTSRNYGYTF. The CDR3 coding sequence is TGTGCCAGCTCACCACCGGGCACCTCTAGGAACTATGGCTACACCTTC.

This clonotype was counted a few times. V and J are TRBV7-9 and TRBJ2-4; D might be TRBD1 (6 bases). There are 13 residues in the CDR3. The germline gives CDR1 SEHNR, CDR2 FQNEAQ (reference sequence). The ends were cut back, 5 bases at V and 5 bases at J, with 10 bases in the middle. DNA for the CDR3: TGTGCCAGCAGCAGGGGGAACCAAAACATTCAGTACTTC. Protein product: CASSRGNQNIQYF.

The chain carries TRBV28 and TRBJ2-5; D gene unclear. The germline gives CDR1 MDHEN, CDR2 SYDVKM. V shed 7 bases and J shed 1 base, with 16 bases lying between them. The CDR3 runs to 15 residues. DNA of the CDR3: TGTGCCAGCACCCCTCTCCACCGGGTCCAAGAGACCCAGTACTTC. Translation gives CASTPLHRVQETQYF.

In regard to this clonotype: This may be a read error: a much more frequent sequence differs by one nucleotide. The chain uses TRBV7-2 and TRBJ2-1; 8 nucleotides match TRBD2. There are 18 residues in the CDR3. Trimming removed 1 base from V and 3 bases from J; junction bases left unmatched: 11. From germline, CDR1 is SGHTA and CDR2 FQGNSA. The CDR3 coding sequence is TGTGCCAGCAGCTTAGAGAGCGGGAGAAACCTGGGCTACAATGAGCAGTTCTTC. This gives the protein CASSLESGRNLGYNEQFF.

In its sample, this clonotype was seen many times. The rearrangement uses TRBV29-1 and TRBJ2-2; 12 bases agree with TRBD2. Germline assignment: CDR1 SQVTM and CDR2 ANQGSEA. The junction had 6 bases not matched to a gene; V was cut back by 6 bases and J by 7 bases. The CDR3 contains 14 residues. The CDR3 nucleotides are TGCAGCGTGGCGACTAGCGGGAGAGTCGGGGAGCTGTTTTTT. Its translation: CSVATSGRVGELFF.